The present entry profiles one T cell receptor (beta chain) with its context. The antigen it recognizes is unknown. Base qualities are not provided; no much larger clone lies one nucleotide away. The entire isolated RNA was reverse transcribed using the High Capacity cDNA Reverse Transcription Kit, and thus expressed TCRB transcripts were sequenced. Naive, central memory and regulatory T cell samples underwent deep immunoSEQ sequencing, averaging around 3.7 million total reads per sample. Sorted cells were lysed in RLT buffer and RNA was extracted with DNase-treated RNeasy Micro or Mini kits, depending on cell number. To prevent cross-contamination, each cell subset was processed individually, whereas patient and healthy donor samples were processed jointly. The immunoSEQ multiplex PCR was used to amplify TCRB sequences from cDNA, yielding 87-bp fragments that span the CDR3 region. Sequencing of the amplicons was done on the Illumina HiSeq platform. Turning to the authors' computational methods: Synthetic template baselines were used to correct PCR bias computationally, reads within Hamming distance 2 were collapsed together, and singletons that could not be merged were discarded. Reads were aligned to IMGT to assign V, D and J genes, CDR3 length, and insertions or deletions at six rearrangement sites. Within each subset, clonotype counts were normalized to sorted cell number, and only after that were true diversity and Gini coefficients computed with the tcR R package. The overlap coefficient, calculated on TCRB nucleotide sequences, was used to quantify repertoire sharing. Out-of-frame TCRB sequences from naive cells were analyzed as a proxy for the pre-selection repertoire. TCRdb obtained this table from immuneACCESS and retained in-frame rearrangements with V and J assigned. These tables miss some clones; where compared with another copy, unresolved V genes account for less than half of the shortfall, and the remainder is unexplained. V and J calls and clone size are copied from that table; D and trimming were computed from the DNA. The sample data list 360,000 or so clones, and roughly a fifth of these were observed just once. Approximately 0.041% of the sample comes from the top ten.

CDR1 and CDR2 are drawn from the germline V gene (reference sequence): GTSNPN, SVGIG. Inclusive of the bounding cysteine and phenylalanine, the CDR3 is 14 residues long. The sequence is cut down to CDR3 DNA, 42 bases in frame from base 1. Here V drops 2 bases and J drops 8 bases, and the junction holds 9 bases not matched to any gene. The data stem from a study of beta chain features in type 1 diabetes (dated by TCRdb to 2017 to 2018). About the investigation overall: Mean age, gender distribution, total cell number and subset yield were not different between patients and healthy donors. Naive and central memory subsets were obtained from all 30 or so donors, but regulatory and stem cell-like memory subsets were isolated from only 8 patients and about eight healthy donors. A total of around 110,000,000 sorted cells were examined across all samples, and RNA yield correlated strongly with the number of cells per subset. In the study, recently diagnosed type 1 diabetes patients and matched healthy donors were compared on the TCRB repertoires of their sorted circulating CD4+ T cell subsets. Beyond this particular receptor, the publication reports: Patients with type 1 diabetes made fewer insertions and deleted more nucleotides at VDJ recombination sites, implying thymic rearrangement abnormalities. Naive, central memory and regulatory TCRB repertoires appeared to be more alike among patients than among healthy donors. PCR may preferentially amplify shorter templates, but because patient and control samples were amplified and corrected together, any resulting skew would affect both groups equally. Because small numbers of individuals were included in the HLA sub-analyses, any influence of HLA type on TCRB rearrangement was left unresolved. In all four CD4+ subsets, TCRB CDR3 length was moderately but significantly shorter in type 1 diabetes patients. Because cDNA was sequenced instead of genomic DNA, highly expressing activated cells could be over-represented, though the groups showed no difference in activation or CD3 levels.

From each donor, a single peripheral blood sample of about 116 mL on average was drawn into heparinised tubes. A BD FACSAria II and a panel including CD45RO, CCR7, CD25, CD127, CD95 and CD27 were used to sort naive, central memory, regulatory and stem cell-like memory CD4+ T cells. All sorted populations exceeded 95% purity. PBMCs were separated immediately by Lymphoprep density gradient centrifugation and were stained directly, without being cultured. So that batch effects would be minimized, each experiment stained and sorted samples in pairs, pairing one healthy donor with one patient. The receptor's source is a woman under 30 in good health. This sequence uses TRBV30 and TRBJ1-2; 9 bases in between match TRBD1. Sequenced input: naive CD4+ T cells from blood. The meaning of the sample's cell subset or site label: true naive CD4+ T cells. The bases are TGTGCCTGGAGTTTAGGGACAGGGCCTTACGGCTACACCTTC. Translation gives CAWSLGTGPYGYTF.